This T cell receptor (beta chain) came from a study of T cell responses to AZD1222 COVID-19 vaccine. General study points: Most donors were white British and more were female, and clonal diversity was possibly underestimated. Along spike, vaccine-associated CD4 TCRs were found throughout, with dominance at 160-218 and 743-854. At baseline, seropositivity was found in only six or seven AZD1222 recipients.

Profiling relied on immunoSEQ multiplex PCR, and the TCRdb table lists in-frame clones only, not all of them. The sample holds about 140,000 clones, about 93% seen once. Both about-4-week and about-12-week second-dose recipients were combined. Trimming stripped 7 bases from V and 10 bases from J, with 22 bases between. The CDR3 length is 14 residues. Germline CDR1 and CDR2: SGHTA and FQGNSA. Of note for this clone: The target antigen is unknown.

This sample comprised peripheral blood, obtained 28 days after the second AZD1222 dose. The sequence derives from an adult who received the AZD1222 COVID-19 vaccine. The chain recombines TRBV7-2 with TRBJ1-1; D is unclear. The CDR3 here is CASTPGALRSSAFF. The CDR3, as DNA: TGTGCCAGCACCCCGGGCGCCTTAAGGAGTTCAGCTTTCTTT.